This T cell receptor beta chain comes out of a study of T-cell memory formation after mild COVID-19. TCRdb re-called the 5' RACE reads with MiXCR, one entry per CDR3 protein. Seen here are 400,000 or so distinct CDR3 sequences, around 20% observed once, and the top ten hold 8.4%. Per the germline V gene, CDR1 is MGHDK and CDR2 is SYGVNS. This CDR3 contains 15 residues. V was trimmed by 5 bases and J by 0 bases, leaving 14 bases between them. This receptor was identified in an adult woman who had mild COVID-19 (a few samples of this study predate the infection). Cell type and time point are not known. This chain connects TRBV25-1 to TRBJ2-7; D is perhaps TRBD1 (6 bases). Specimen: PBMCs or a T cell subset sorted from them (not recorded which). DNA for the CDR3: TGTGCCAGCAGTCCCCCGGGACACCCCTCCTACGAGCAGTACTTC. Its protein is CASSPPGHPSYEQYF.